This TCR beta chain was sequenced during a study of response to subunit inactivated influenza vaccine. Study observations and caveats: Researchers suggested that each seasonal influenza vaccination recruits few new T cells.

This clonotype was counted ten times or more. The antigen is unknown. The V segment lost 5 bases and the J segment 2 bases; nucleotides outside the gene matches: 4. The CDR3 is made up of 14 amino acids. The germline CDR1 and CDR2 sequences are GTSNPN and SVGIG (reference sequence). TCRdb reanalysed the RT-PCR reads using MiXCR and keeps one entry per CDR3 protein. The sample lists under 500,000 distinct CDR3 sequences; approximately 11% were seen once. The starting material was PBMCs from blood, obtained roughly 6 weeks after vaccination. This receptor was obtained from a man aged 50 to 60 who received an inactivated influenza vaccine. V usage is TRBV30 and J usage is TRBJ2-1; 9 nucleotides match TRBD2. For the CDR3, the DNA is TGTGCCTGGTGGCGGGGGGGTCCCTACAATGAGCAGTTCTTC. Translated, it gives CAWWRGGPYNEQFF.